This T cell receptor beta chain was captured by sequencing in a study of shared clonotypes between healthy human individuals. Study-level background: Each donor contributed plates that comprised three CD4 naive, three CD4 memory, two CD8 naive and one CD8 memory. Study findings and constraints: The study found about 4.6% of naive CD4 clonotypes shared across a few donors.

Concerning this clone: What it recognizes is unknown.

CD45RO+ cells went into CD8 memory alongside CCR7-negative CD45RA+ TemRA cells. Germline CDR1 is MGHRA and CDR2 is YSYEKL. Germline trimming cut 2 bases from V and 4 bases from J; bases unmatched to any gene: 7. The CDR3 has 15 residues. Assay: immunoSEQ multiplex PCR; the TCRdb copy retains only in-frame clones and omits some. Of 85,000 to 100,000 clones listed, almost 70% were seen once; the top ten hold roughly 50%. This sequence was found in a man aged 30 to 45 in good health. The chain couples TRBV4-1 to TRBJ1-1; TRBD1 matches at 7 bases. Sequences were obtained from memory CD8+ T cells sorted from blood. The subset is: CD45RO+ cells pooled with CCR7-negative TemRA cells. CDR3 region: CASSQPGTAFTEAFF. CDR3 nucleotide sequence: TGCGCCAGCAGCCAACCCGGGACAGCCTTCACTGAAGCTTTCTTT.